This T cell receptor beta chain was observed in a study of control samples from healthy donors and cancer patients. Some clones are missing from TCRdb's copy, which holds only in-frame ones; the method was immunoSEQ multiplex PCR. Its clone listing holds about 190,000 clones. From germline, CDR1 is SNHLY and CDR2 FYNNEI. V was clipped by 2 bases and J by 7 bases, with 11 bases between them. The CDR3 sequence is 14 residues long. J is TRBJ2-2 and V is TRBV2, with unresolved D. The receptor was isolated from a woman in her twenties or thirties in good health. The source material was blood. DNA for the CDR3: TGTGCCAGCAGTGAAAGTATTGGCTACGGGGAGCTGTTTTTT. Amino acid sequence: CASSESIGYGELFF.